Each of the 18 T cell receptor delta chains below was sequenced from the same sample in a study of gamma-delta T cells after stem cell transplantation. TCRdb reanalysed the RT-PCR reads via CATT. The sample contains approximately 480 delta-chain clones, roughly 2.5% of which appear only once. The specimen sequenced was gamma-delta T cells. All receptors derive from a human donor. It is not recorded whose cells these are; they may come from a transplant donor.

The table lists this clone with a few counts. Since a far larger clone is one base different, this is likely a read error. Other nucleotide sequences in the sample specify the same CDR3. The chain is built from TRDV1 and TRDJ1, with TRDD3 matching over 12 bases. This CDR3 contains 21 residues. The germline CDR1 and CDR2 sequences are TSWWSYY and QGS. CDR3 in DNA: TGTGCTCTCGGGGAATTCCTCCCCAGTCGGTACTGGGGGATACTGAGCGATAAACTCATCTTT. Protein sequence: CALGEFLPSRYWGILSDKLIF.

Regarding this clone: With only one base between it and a far larger clone, this is likely a read error. Different DNA sequences within this sample yield the same CDR3. The chain carries TRDV2 and TRDJ1; 8 nucleotides agree with TRDD3. The ends lost 0 bases at V and 0 bases at J; junction bases unmatched: 29. Germline-derived CDR1 and CDR2 are GEAIGNYY and EKD. The CDR3 is made up of 24 amino acids. The CDR3 bases are TGTGCCTGTGACACCGTCGGCGGTCTGGGCACCGTGTCGTCTGGGGGACCGTACACCGATAAACTCATCTTT. Protein: CACDTVGGLGTVSSGGPYTDKLIF.

The chain is built from TRDV2 and TRDJ2; 10 nucleotides align to TRDD3. Germline V CDR1 and CDR2: GEAIGNYY, EKD. Losses at the gene ends were 2 bases for V and 4 bases for J; bases not matched to a gene: 12. The CDR3 is 18 amino acids. The CDR3 DNA reads as TGTGCCTGTGACAAGTTGACTGGGGGATCGCTGGAGACAGCACAACTCTTCTTT. Translation: CACDKLTGGSLETAQLFF.

This clone has a handful of counts. A far bigger clonotype differs at one base, so this is likely a read error. Other DNA sequences from this sample encode an identical CDR3 as well. The chain combines TRDV1 with TRDJ1, with 12 nucleotides matching TRDD3. The CDR3 has 21 residues. From germline, CDR1 is TSWWSYY and CDR2 QGS. In nucleotides, the CDR3 is TGTGCTCTTGGGGAATTCCTCCCCAGTCGGTACTGGGGGATACTGAGCGATAAACTCATTTTT. Its translation: CALGEFLPSRYWGILSDKLIF.

This clone was seen a handful of times. The protein in TCRdb stems from a much larger clone and differs at residue 6 from this DNA's translation, likely a read error; here the protein is translated from the DNA. V is TRDV2 and J is TRDJ1; TRDD3 matches at 8 bases. Trimming removed 0 bases from V and 0 bases from J; junction bases left unmatched: 29. Germline lookup yields CDR1 GEAIGNYY and CDR2 EKD. This CDR3 is 24 amino acids long. The CDR3 nucleotides are TGTGCCTGTGACACCTTCGGCGGTCTGGGTACCGTGTCGTCTGGGGGACCGTACACCGATAAACTCATCTTT. Encoded protein: CACDTFGGLGTVSSGGPYTDKLIF.

As to this clone: A far larger clone is just one base off, so this is likely a read error. Other DNA sequences in this sample translate to the same CDR3. This chain uses TRDV2 with TRDJ1; no definite D call. The V gene lost 0 bases and the J gene lost 0 bases, with 13 bases spanning the gap. CDR1 and CDR2 from the germline V gene are GEAIGNYY and EKD. The CDR3 is 16 amino acids. CDR3 coding DNA: TGTGCCTGTGACACCGTGGGAAACTTGTACACCGATAAACTCATCTTT. This encodes CACDTVGNLYTDKLIF.

This clone was seen only a few times. For this DNA, TCRdb reports the protein of a much larger clone, which diverges at residue 13, most likely from a read error; the protein presented here is translated directly from the DNA. The genes are TRDV2 and TRDJ1; 11 nucleotides align to TRDD3. Germline V gene lookup returns CDR1 GEAIGNYY and CDR2 EKD. V was clipped by 0 bases and J by 3 bases; unmatched bases: 11. CDR3 length equals 18 residues. This CDR3 is CACDTLLGDKSYADKLIF. The CDR3 bases are TGTGCCTGTGACACCCTACTGGGGGATAAATCGTACGCCGATAAACTCATCTTT.

In its sample, this clone was seen a few times. With only one base between it and a far larger clone, this is likely a read error. The sample carries other DNA sequences with the same CDR3. This rearrangement joins TRDV2 to TRDJ1; 7 bases align to TRDD3. The length of the CDR3 is 21 residues. Germline CDR1 is GEAIGNYY and CDR2 is EKD. The V gene end was trimmed by 3 bases and the J gene end by 0 bases; junction bases not matched to a gene: 24. The CDR3 region has the DNA TGTGCCTGTGACCTCGTCGGTGGTACTGGAGGATACGGCGGTTACACCGATAAACTCATCTTT. This encodes CACDLVGGTGGYGGYTDKLIF.

V usage is TRDV2 and J usage is TRDJ1, with 9 bases that match TRDD3. Germline CDR1 is GEAIGNYY and CDR2 is EKD. With V trimmed by 1 base and J by 4 bases, 6 bases remained unmatched. The CDR3 has 15 residues. CDR3 DNA sequence: TGTGCCTGTGACACAATGGGGGATAGGCGCGATAAACTCATCTTT. Translating gives CACDTMGDRRDKLIF.

This clone was seen only a few times. For this DNA, TCRdb reports the protein of a much larger clone, which diverges at residue 11, most likely from a read error; the protein presented here is translated directly from the DNA. The CDR3: CALGDLPFLTPLGVNTDKLIF. The CDR3 nucleotides read TGTGCTCTTGGGGATCTTCCCTTCCTCACCCCACTGGGGGTCAACACCGATAAACTCATCTTT. This sequence joins TRDV1 and TRDJ1; D might be TRDD3 (8 bases). From germline, CDR1 is TSWWSYY and CDR2 QGS. The CDR3 loop spans 21 amino acids. Trimming left V 3 bases short and J 0 bases short, with 29 bases between.

Comment on this clone: This likely traces to a read error, being one base from a far larger clone. This chain connects TRDV2 to TRDJ1, with TRDD3 matching 13 bases. This CDR3 region has 21 residues. CDR1 is GEAIGNYY and CDR2 is EKD in the germline V gene. CDR3 sequence: CACDLVGGTGGYGGYTDKPIF. The CDR3 region has the DNA TGTGCCTGTGACCTCGTCGGTGGTACTGGGGGATACGGCGGTTACACCGATAAACCCATCTTT.

As for this clone: The translation of this DNA and the TCRdb protein of a much larger clone differ at residue 13, probably owing to a read error; the protein shown here is translated from the DNA. The chain joins TRDV1 to TRDJ1; 8 nucleotides match TRDD3. The germline V gene encodes CDR1 TSWWSYY and CDR2 QGS. This CDR3 contains 19 residues. Germline trimming cut 1 base from V and 4 bases from J; bases unmatched to any gene: 17. CDR3 bases: TGTGCTCTTGGGGAACCACCGGGACTGTACTGGGGGTCTGGCGATAAACTCATCTTT. This gives the protein CALGEPPGLYWGSGDKLIF.

This clone has just a few counts. It differs at one base from a far larger clone, so likely a read error. Other DNA sequences in this specimen translate into the identical CDR3. The chain has TRDV2 and TRDJ1, with 13 bases identical to TRDD3. The germline gives CDR1 GEAIGNYY, CDR2 EKD. The CDR3 runs to 21 residues. With 7 bases clipped from V and 0 bases from J, the junction kept 22 bases outside the gene matches. Written as DNA, the CDR3 is TGTGCCTGCGACCTCGTCGGTGGTACTGGGGGATACGGCGGTTACACCGATAAACTCATCTTT. It is translated as CACDLVGGTGGYGGYTDKLIF.

This clone was seen a handful of times. TCRdb shows a much larger clone's protein in place of this DNA's translation, and the two differ at residue 5, likely through a read error; the protein shown is translated from the DNA. The gene calls are TRDV1 and TRDJ1; TRDD3 aligns across 12 bases. The CDR3 totals 21 residues. V lost 4 bases to trimming and J lost 4 bases; unmatched junction nucleotides: 22. Germline CDR1 reads TSWWSYY; CDR2 reads QGS. This chain's CDR3 is CALGGFLPSRYWGILSDKLIF. The CDR3 DNA reads TGTGCTCTTGGGGGATTCCTCCCCAGTCGGTACTGGGGGATACTGAGCGATAAACTCATCTTT.

This sequence joins TRDV2 and TRDJ1, with TRDD3 identical over 9 bases. V was pared by 0 bases and J by 0 bases, with 10 bases of the junction left unmatched. The CDR3 has 18 residues. In germline, CDR1 is GEAIGNYY, CDR2 EKD. CDR3 DNA: TGTGCCTGTGACACCCTGATGGGGATACGCGGGGACACCGATAAACTCATCTTT. Translation gives CACDTLMGIRGDTDKLIF.

This clone turned up a few times. With only one base between it and a far larger clone, this is likely a read error. The chain joins TRDV1 to TRDJ1; D might be TRDD3 (9 bases). Germline V gene sequence: CDR1 TSWWSYY, CDR2 QGS. The CDR3 has 24 amino acids. Trimming took off 0 bases at V and 4 bases at J, with 39 bases between the two ends. CDR3 DNA: TGTGCTCTTGGGGAACTTTCCCGTGGCCTTCCTATATGGGGGATAGTCTTTATAGGCGATAAACTCATCTTT. It specifies CALGELSRGLPIWGIVFIGDKLIF.

This clone was seen many times. This probably arose from a read error, given a far larger clone one base away. This sample also contains other DNA sequences that code for the same CDR3. The V gene is TRDV2, the J gene TRDJ1, with D perhaps matching TRDD3 (6 bases). Germline CDR1 reads GEAIGNYY; CDR2 reads EKD. The CDR3 is 14 residues long. The CDR3 nucleotides are TGCGCCTGTGACACCGTACTGGGTCCGGATAAACTCATCTTT. It is translated as CACDTVLGPDKLIF.

In this sample, this clone turned up a few times. This DNA translates differently at residue 13 from the TCRdb protein, which is that of a much larger clone; a read error is likely, and the protein shown is the DNA's own translation. The chain employs TRDV2 and TRDJ1; 10 positions match TRDD3. The V gene end was trimmed by 4 bases and the J gene end by 1 base; junction bases not matched to a gene: 17. This CDR3 is built from 19 residues. The germline CDR1 and CDR2 sequences are GEAIGNYY and EKD. CDR3 region: CACETLGELGDRATDKLIF. The CDR3 DNA is TGTGCCTGTGAGACCCTTGGGGAGCTGGGGGATAGGGCCACCGATAAACTCATCTTT.